The entry below gives a single TCR beta chain sequence along with its context. These data originate in a study of blood T cells in healthy people across ages. Study in general: Researchers report that template switching captured about one barcoded beta molecule per two T cells.

The people who gave samples were healthy Caucasians from Russia, aged roughly 6 to 95. A second about 6 to 12 cycle PCR used barcoded and J-beta primers. Every individual sample yielded 2.5 million or more paired-end reads (each containing CDR3). TCRdb fed the 5' RACE reads into MiXCR, producing one record per CDR3 protein. Of 1 million or so distinct CDR3 sequences listed, 45% are singletons. The CDR3 contains 17 residues. The trim removed 8 bases at V and 6 bases at J, leaving 14 bases unmatched. Looked up from germline, CDR1 is WSHSY and CDR2 is SAAADI. The sequenced sample consisted of blood. The rearrangement uses TRBV10-2 and TRBJ2-3, with 13 positions matching TRBD2. The receptor was isolated from a woman in her sixties or seventies in good health. CDR3 loop: CASSEPGLAGMGDTQYF. CDR3 nucleotides: TGCGCCAGCTCGGAACCGGGACTAGCGGGAATGGGGGATACGCAGTATTTT.